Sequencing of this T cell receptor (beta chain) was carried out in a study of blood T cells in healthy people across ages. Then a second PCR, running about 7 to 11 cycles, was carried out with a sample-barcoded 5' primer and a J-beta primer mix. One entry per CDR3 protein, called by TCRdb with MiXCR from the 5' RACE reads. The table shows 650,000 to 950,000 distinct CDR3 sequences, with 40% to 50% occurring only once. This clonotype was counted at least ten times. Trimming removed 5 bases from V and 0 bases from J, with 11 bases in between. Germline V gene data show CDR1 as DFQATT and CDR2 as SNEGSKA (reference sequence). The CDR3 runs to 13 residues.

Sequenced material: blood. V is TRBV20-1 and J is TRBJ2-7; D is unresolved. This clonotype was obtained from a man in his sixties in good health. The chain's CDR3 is CSAPDGNSYEQYF. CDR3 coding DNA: TGCAGTGCTCCCGACGGAAACTCCTACGAGCAGTACTTC.